The present TCR beta chain was sequenced within a study of Ad26.COV2.S vaccination and SARS-CoV-2 variants. Study-wide background: Intramuscularly, Ad26.COV2.S was given either once or twice, 56 days apart.

Regarding treatment: about 20 received Ad26.COV2.S at low or high dose, single or two shots; about five received placebo; per-sample allocation not given. Sampling occurred on day 63 after the first vaccine or placebo injection. Germline V gives CDR1 SGHTA, CDR2 FQGNSA. The CDR3 is made up of 13 amino acids. Trimming took off 5 bases at V and 2 bases at J, with 10 bases between the two ends. The assay was immunoSEQ multiplex PCR, and TCRdb's table has in-frame clones only and misses some. The sample has a few hundred thousand clones, more than 75% seen once. Regarding the study as a whole: The TCR breadth and depth analyses may have understated or missed part of the total T cell responses.

Notes on this clone: Its cognate antigen is unknown.

This TCR was sampled from a person between 18 and 65 years old who received the Ad26.COV2.S COVID-19 vaccine or a placebo. This chain uses TRBV7-2 with TRBJ2-7, with D perhaps assigned TRBD1 or TRBD2 (5 bases each). The specimen was peripheral blood, collected in a trial of Ad26.COV2.S vaccine versus placebo. DNA of the CDR3: TGTGCCAGCAGCCGGGACCCCGCCTACGAGCAGTACTTC. This translates into CASSRDPAYEQYF.